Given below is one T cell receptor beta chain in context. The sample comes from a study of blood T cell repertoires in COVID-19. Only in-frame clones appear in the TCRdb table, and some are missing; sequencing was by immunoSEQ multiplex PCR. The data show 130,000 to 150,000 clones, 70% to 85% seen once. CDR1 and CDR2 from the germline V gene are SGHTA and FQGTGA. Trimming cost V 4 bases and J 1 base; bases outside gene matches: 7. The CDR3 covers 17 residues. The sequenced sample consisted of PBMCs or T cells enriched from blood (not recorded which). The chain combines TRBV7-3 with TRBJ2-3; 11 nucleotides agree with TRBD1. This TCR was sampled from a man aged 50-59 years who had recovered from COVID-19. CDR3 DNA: TGTGCCAGCAGCTCGCTCGGACAGGGGGCCGGCACAGATACGCAGTATTTT. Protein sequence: CASSSLGQGAGTDTQYF.